Listed below are T cell receptor beta chains from one sample, sequenced in a study of immune heterogeneity within non-small cell lung tumors. Using its own MiXCR run on the multiplex PCR reads, TCRdb lists one record per CDR3 protein. Here the sample spans several thousand distinct CDR3 sequences, over 30% being singletons. The sample consisted of lung tumor tissue. The receptor set was obtained from a man between 65 and 80 years old with non-small cell lung cancer. The CDR3 runs from the conserved cysteine through the conserved F or W. A D gene is named only where the DNA matches it firmly. Clone sizes are given selectively: once, few, many, or a class where the clone is expanded.

D	J	V	size	DNA	CDR3
-	TRBJ1-1	TRBV19	-	TGTGCCAGTAGCCCTATAGCGGCTTGGGGGGGCACTGAAGCTTTCTTT	CASSPIAAWGGTEAFF
TRBD1	TRBJ1-4	TRBV20-1	-	TGCAGTGCTAGACAGGGACAGGTGGTGTTTTTT	CSARQGQVVFF
-	TRBJ2-7	TRBV10-3	-	TGTGCCACCGCCCGGGACAACTACTACGAGCAGTACTTC	CATARDNYYEQYF
-	TRBJ1-5	TRBV3-1	few	TGTGCCAGCAGCCAAGCCAGCAATCAGCCCCAGCATTTT	CASSQASNQPQHF
-	TRBJ2-1	TRBV9	once	TGTGCCAGCAGCACCTCGGACCTGGGCAATGAGCAGTTCTTC	CASSTSDLGNEQFF
-	TRBJ1-4	TRBV6-1	-	TGTGCCAGCAGCGAGCAGGGGCCTGGGGCTAATGAAAAACTGTTTTTT	CASSEQGPGANEKLFF
TRBD2	TRBJ2-1	TRBV28	-	TGTGCCAGCAGTTGGACTGCTAGCGGGAGCTACAATGAGCAGTTCTTC	CASSWTASGSYNEQFF
TRBD2	TRBJ2-3	TRBV30	few	TGTGCCTGGAGTACTGGTAGCGGGATGTGGGGGACGCAGTATTTT	CAWSTGSGMWGTQYF
-	TRBJ2-1	TRBV27	few	TGTGCCAGCAGTTTAGAAGCAACACTTTACAATGAGCAGTTCTTC	CASSLEATLYNEQFF
TRBD2	TRBJ2-1	TRBV10-2	-	TGCGCCAGCAGTGTAACTAGCGGGAGGATATATGAGCAGTTCTTC	CASSVTSGRIYEQFF
-	TRBJ1-5	TRBV19	-	TGTGCCAGTAGTATGTCGTTTCCCTATCAGCCCCAGCATTTT	CASSMSFPYQPQHF
TRBD2	TRBJ2-1	TRBV12-3/TRBV12-4	-	TGTGCCAGCAGCCGAGGGACTACAGCTAAGTTCTTC	CASSRGTTAKFF
-	TRBJ2-3	TRBV11-2	few	TGTGCCAGCAGCTCGGGATACACTGATGAGGGAGATACGCAGTATTTT	CASSSGYTDEGDTQYF
-	TRBJ2-1	TRBV11-2	few	TGTGCCAGCAGCTTGTCGATCAGCGGAGTGGGGTATGAGCAGTTCTTC	CASSLSISGVGYEQFF
TRBD1	TRBJ2-7	TRBV20-1	few	TGCAGTGCTAGTACCCAGGGGGCGCGGGTGGAGCAGTACTTC	CSASTQGARVEQYF
TRBD1	TRBJ1-2	TRBV20-1	medium-sized	TGCAGTGCTAGAGATCATCAGGGGGACTATGGCTACACCTTC	CSARDHQGDYGYTF
-	TRBJ2-5	TRBV20-1	-	TGCAGTGCTAGTAGTCCAGGGGGGTTAGGGAGCCAGTACTTC	CSASSPGGLGSQYF
-	TRBJ2-7	TRBV6-9	-	TGTGCCAGCAGTTTTGCAGGGGATTATCGATACGAGCAGTACTTC	CASSFAGDYRYEQYF